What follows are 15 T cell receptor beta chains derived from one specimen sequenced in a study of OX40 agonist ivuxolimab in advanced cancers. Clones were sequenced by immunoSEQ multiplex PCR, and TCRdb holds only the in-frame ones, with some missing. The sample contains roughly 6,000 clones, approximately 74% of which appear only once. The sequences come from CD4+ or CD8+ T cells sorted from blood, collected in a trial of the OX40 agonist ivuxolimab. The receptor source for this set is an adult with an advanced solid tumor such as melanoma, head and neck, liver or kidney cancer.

CDR3 amino acids: CASSLDQGPNTDTQYF. Here the CDR3 DNA reads TGTGCCAGCAGCTTAGATCAAGGACCCAACACAGATACGCAGTATTTT. The genes are TRBV7-9 and TRBJ2-3, with D uncertain. Trimming took off 1 base at V and 2 bases at J, with 13 bases between the two ends. The CDR3 is 16 residues long. Germline CDR1 reads SEHNR; CDR2 reads FQNEAQ (reference sequence).

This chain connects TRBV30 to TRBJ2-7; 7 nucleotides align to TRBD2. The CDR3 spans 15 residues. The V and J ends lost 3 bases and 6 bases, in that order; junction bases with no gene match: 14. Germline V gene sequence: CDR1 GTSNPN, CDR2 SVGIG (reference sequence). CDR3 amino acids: CAWSHDTLTSLEQYF. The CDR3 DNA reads TGTGCCTGGAGCCATGATACTCTGACTAGCCTCGAGCAGTACTTC.

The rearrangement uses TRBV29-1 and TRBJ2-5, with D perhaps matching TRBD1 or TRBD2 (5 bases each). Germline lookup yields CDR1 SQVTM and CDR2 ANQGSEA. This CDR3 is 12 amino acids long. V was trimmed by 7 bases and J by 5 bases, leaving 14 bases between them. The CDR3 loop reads CSGEAWGETQYF. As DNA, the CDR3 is TGCAGCGGAGAAGCGTGGGGGGAGACCCAGTACTTC.

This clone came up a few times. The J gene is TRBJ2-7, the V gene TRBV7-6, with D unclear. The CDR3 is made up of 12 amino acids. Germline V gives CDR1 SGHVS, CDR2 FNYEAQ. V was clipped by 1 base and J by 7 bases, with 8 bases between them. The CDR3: CASSLVLGEQYF. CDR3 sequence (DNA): TGTGCCAGCAGCTTAGTACTGGGGGAGCAGTACTTC.

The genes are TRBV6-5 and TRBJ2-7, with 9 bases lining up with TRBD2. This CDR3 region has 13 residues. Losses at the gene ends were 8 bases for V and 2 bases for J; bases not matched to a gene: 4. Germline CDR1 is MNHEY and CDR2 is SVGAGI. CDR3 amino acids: CASGQRGAYEQYF. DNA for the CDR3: TGTGCCAGCGGACAGCGGGGGGCCTACGAGCAGTACTTC.

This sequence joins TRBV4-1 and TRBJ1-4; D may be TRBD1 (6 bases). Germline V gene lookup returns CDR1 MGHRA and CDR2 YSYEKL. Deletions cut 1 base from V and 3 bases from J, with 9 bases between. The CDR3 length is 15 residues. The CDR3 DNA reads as TGCGCCAGCAGCCAAGTACAGGGCGCTAATGAAAAACTGTTTTTT. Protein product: CASSQVQGANEKLFF.

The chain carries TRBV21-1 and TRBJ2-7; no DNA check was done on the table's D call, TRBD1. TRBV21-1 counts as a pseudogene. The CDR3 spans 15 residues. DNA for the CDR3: TGTGCCAGCCTCACATCTAGGGGCCCCTCCTACGAGCAGTACTTC. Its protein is CASLTSRGPSYEQYF.

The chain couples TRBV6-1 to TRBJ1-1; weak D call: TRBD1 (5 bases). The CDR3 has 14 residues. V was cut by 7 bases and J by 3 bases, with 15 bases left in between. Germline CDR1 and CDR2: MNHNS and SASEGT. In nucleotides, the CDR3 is TGTGCCAGCATCTCCGGAAAACAGGACACTGAAGCTTTCTTT. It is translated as CASISGKQDTEAFF.

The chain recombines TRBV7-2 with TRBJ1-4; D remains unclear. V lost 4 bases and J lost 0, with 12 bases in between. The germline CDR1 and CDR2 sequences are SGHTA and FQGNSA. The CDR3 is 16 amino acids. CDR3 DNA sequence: TGTGCCAGCAGCTCGACCCTTACCGCAACTAATGAAAAACTGTTTTTT. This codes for CASSSTLTATNEKLFF.

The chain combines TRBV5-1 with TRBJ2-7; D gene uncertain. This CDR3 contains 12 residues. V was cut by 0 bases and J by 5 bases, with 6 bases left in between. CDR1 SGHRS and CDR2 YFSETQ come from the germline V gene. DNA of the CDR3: TGCGCCAGCAGCTTGGGCGGTCACGAGCAGTACTTC. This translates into CASSLGGHEQYF.

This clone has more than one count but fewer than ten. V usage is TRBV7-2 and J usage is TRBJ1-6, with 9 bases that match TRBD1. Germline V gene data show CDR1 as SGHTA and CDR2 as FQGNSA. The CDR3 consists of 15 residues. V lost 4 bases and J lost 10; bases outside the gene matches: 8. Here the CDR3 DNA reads TGTGCCAGCAGCTACGCGACAGGGGGAGACTCACCCCTCCACTTT. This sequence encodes CASSYATGGDSPLHF.

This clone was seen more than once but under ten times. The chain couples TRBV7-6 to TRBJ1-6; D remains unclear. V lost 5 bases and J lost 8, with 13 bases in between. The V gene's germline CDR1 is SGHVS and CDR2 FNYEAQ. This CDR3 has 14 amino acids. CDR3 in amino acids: CASSVGRFYSPLHF. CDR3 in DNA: TGTGCCAGCAGCGTCGGCCGGTTTTATTCACCCCTCCACTTT.

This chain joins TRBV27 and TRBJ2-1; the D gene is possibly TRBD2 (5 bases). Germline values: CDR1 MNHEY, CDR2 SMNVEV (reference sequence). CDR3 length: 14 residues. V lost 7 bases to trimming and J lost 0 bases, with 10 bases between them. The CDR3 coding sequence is TGTGCCAGCACCGTGGGGAGCTCCTACAATGAGCAGTTCTTC. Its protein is CASTVGSSYNEQFF.

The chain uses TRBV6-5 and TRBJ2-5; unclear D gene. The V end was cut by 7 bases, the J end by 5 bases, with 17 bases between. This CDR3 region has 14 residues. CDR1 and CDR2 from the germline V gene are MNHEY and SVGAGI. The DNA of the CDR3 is TGTGCCAGCACTGATCCGGGTAGAGATGAGACCCAGTACTTC. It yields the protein CASTDPGRDETQYF.

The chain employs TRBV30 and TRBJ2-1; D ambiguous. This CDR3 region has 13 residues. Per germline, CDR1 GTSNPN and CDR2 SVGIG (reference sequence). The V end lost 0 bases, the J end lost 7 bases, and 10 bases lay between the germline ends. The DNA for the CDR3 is TGTGCCTGGAGTGTTAGTGTAACGAATGAGCAGTTCTTC. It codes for CAWSVSVTNEQFF. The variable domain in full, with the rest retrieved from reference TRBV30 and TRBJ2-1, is SQTIHQWPATLVQPVGSPLSLECTVEGTSNPNLYWYRQAAGRGLQLLFYSVGIGQISSEVPQNLSASRPQDRQFILSSKKLLLSDSGFYLCAWSVSVTNEQFFGPGTRLTVL.